This is a list of T cell receptor beta chains from one sample in a study of STAT3 mutations in large granular lymphocyte leukemia. Profiling relied on immunoSEQ multiplex PCR, and the TCRdb table lists in-frame clones only, not all of them. The sample holds approximately 5,000 clones, roughly 80% seen once. Input material: peripheral blood mononuclear cells. These receptors were taken from a man between 40 and 49 years old with T-cell large granular lymphocyte leukemia. Some clones in this sample may be carry-over from other donors' samples. Both conserved end residues are part of each CDR3. Fields, in order: J gene, V gene, D gene, clone size, CDR3 protein, CDR3 DNA. The D gene is left open where the match is weak. A clone size is listed for some rows: how often the clone was seen (once, few, many), or a class if it is expanded.

J gene: TRBJ2-7; V gene: TRBV2; D gene: TRBD2; clone size: -; CDR3 protein: CASVDGTSGSYEQYF; CDR3 DNA: TGTGCCAGCGTCGACGGGACTAGCGGATCCTACGAGCAGTACTTC
J gene: TRBJ2-1; V gene: TRBV5-1; D gene: TRBD2; clone size: -; CDR3 protein: CASSLSSGRVYNEQFF; CDR3 DNA: TGCGCCAGCAGCTTGTCTAGCGGGAGGGTGTACAATGAGCAGTTCTTC
J gene: TRBJ2-2; V gene: TRBV4-2; D gene: TRBD2; clone size: -; CDR3 protein: CASSQPTSGRGANTGELFF; CDR3 DNA: TGTGCCAGCAGCCAACCGACTAGCGGGAGGGGCGCGAACACCGGGGAGCTGTTTTTT
J gene: TRBJ1-2; V gene: TRBV21-1; D gene: -; clone size: -; CDR3 protein: CASSISWRTAHGYTF; CDR3 DNA: TGTGCCAGCAGCATTTCATGGCGGACAGCACATGGCTACACCTTC
J gene: TRBJ2-7; V gene: TRBV28; D gene: -; clone size: few; CDR3 protein: CASSRTVYEQYF; CDR3 DNA: TGTGCCAGCAGTCGGACAGTTTACGAGCAGTACTTC
J gene: TRBJ1-1; V gene: TRBV19; D gene: -; clone size: -; CDR3 protein: CASSSRDSVGTEAFF; CDR3 DNA: TGTGCCAGTAGTTCTCGGGACTCTGTGGGCACTGAAGCTTTCTTT
J gene: TRBJ1-2; V gene: TRBV28; D gene: -; clone size: -; CDR3 protein: CASRVGGSGYGYTF; CDR3 DNA: TGTGCCAGCAGGGTTGGGGGTTCGGGCTATGGCTACACCTTC
J gene: TRBJ2-7; V gene: TRBV5-3; D gene: -; clone size: -; CDR3 protein: CARSLGGGAGYEQYF; CDR3 DNA: TGTGCCAGAAGCTTGGGGGGGGGCGCGGGGTACGAGCAGTACTTC
J gene: TRBJ2-1; V gene: TRBV7-8; D gene: -; clone size: -; CDR3 protein: CASTPLMFGEQFF; CDR3 DNA: TGTGCCAGCACCCCCCTGATGTTCGGTGAGCAGTTCTTC
J gene: TRBJ1-1; V gene: TRBV9; D gene: -; clone size: -; CDR3 protein: CASSVGPNTEAFF; CDR3 DNA: TGTGCCAGCAGCGTGGGACCGAACACTGAAGCTTTCTTT
J gene: TRBJ2-7; V gene: TRBV4-1; D gene: TRBD2; clone size: -; CDR3 protein: CASSEYGLAVDEQYF; CDR3 DNA: TGCGCCAGCAGCGAATACGGACTAGCTGTCGACGAGCAGTACTTC
J gene: TRBJ2-3; V gene: TRBV29-1; D gene: -; clone size: once; CDR3 protein: CSVEGDGGWGDTQYF; CDR3 DNA: TGCAGCGTTGAGGGGGACGGGGGCTGGGGTGATACGCAGTATTTT
J gene: TRBJ1-4; V gene: TRBV4-1; D gene: -; clone size: -; CDR3 protein: CASSQVSIRGEKLFF; CDR3 DNA: TGCGCCAGCAGCCAAGTTTCGATCCGGGGGGAAAAACTGTTTTTT
J gene: TRBJ2-3; V gene: TRBV4-2; D gene: TRBD2; clone size: -; CDR3 protein: CASSPTGTSGRVDTQYF; CDR3 DNA: TGTGCCAGCAGCCCGACCGGGACTAGCGGGAGGGTGGATACGCAGTATTTT
J gene: TRBJ2-1; V gene: TRBV5-1; D gene: TRBD1; clone size: -; CDR3 protein: CASSLETGSNEQFF; CDR3 DNA: TGCGCCAGCAGCTTGGAGACAGGGTCCAATGAGCAGTTCTTC
J gene: TRBJ2-5; V gene: TRBV2; D gene: -; clone size: -; CDR3 protein: CASSEARQGGETQYF; CDR3 DNA: TGTGCCAGCAGTGAAGCACGGCAGGGCGGAGAGACCCAGTACTTC
J gene: TRBJ2-4; V gene: TRBV7-2; D gene: TRBD1; clone size: -; CDR3 protein: CASSGDRSNIQYF; CDR3 DNA: TGTGCCAGCAGCGGGGACAGATCAAACATTCAGTACTTC
J gene: TRBJ2-3; V gene: TRBV18; D gene: -; clone size: -; CDR3 protein: CASSPEPADTQYF; CDR3 DNA: TGTGCCAGCTCACCCGAGCCCGCAGATACGCAGTATTTT
J gene: TRBJ1-4; V gene: TRBV5-8; D gene: -; clone size: -; CDR3 protein: CASSLGGGLFF; CDR3 DNA: TGTGCCAGCAGCTTGGGAGGGGGACTGTTTTTT
J gene: TRBJ1-1; V gene: TRBV30; D gene: -; clone size: -; CDR3 protein: CAWRDGPGTEAFF; CDR3 DNA: TGTGCCTGGCGGGACGGGCCGGGGACTGAAGCTTTCTTT
J gene: TRBJ2-3; V gene: TRBV4-3; D gene: -; clone size: few; CDR3 protein: CASSTSDRSSTDTQYF; CDR3 DNA: TGCGCCAGCAGCACATCCGACAGGTCTAGCACAGATACGCAGTATTTT
J gene: TRBJ2-5; V gene: TRBV11-2; D gene: -; clone size: -; CDR3 protein: CASSFNNFRETQYF; CDR3 DNA: TGTGCCAGCAGCTTTAATAACTTCAGGGAGACCCAGTACTTC
J gene: TRBJ1-2; V gene: TRBV7-9; D gene: -; clone size: -; CDR3 protein: CASSLVGQTYGYTF; CDR3 DNA: TGTGCCAGCAGCTTAGTCGGCCAGACCTATGGCTACACCTTC
J gene: TRBJ1-2; V gene: TRBV27; D gene: TRBD1; clone size: -; CDR3 protein: CASLGPGGGYTF; CDR3 DNA: TGTGCCAGCCTAGGGCCAGGGGGTGGCTACACCTTC
J gene: TRBJ1-3; V gene: TRBV7-2; D gene: TRBD1; clone size: -; CDR3 protein: CASSLDGDRGPSSGNTIYF; CDR3 DNA: TGTGCCAGCAGCTTAGATGGGGACAGGGGGCCTAGCTCTGGAAACACCATATATTTT
J gene: TRBJ2-1; V gene: TRBV29-1; D gene: TRBD1; clone size: -; CDR3 protein: CSVYTQRHARQGAMHEQFF; CDR3 DNA: TGCAGCGTTTACACCCAGCGACATGCGAGACAGGGAGCAATGCATGAGCAGTTCTTC
J gene: TRBJ2-7; V gene: TRBV2; D gene: -; clone size: -; CDR3 protein: CASSESSDEQYF; CDR3 DNA: TGTGCCAGCAGTGAAAGCAGCGACGAGCAGTACTTC
J gene: TRBJ1-2; V gene: TRBV29-1; D gene: -; clone size: -; CDR3 protein: CSVEEVTARGYTF; CDR3 DNA: TGCAGCGTTGAAGAGGTTACAGCTCGAGGCTACACCTTC
J gene: TRBJ2-1; V gene: TRBV5-5; D gene: TRBD2; clone size: once; CDR3 protein: CASSLVGRASGNEQFF; CDR3 DNA: TGTGCCAGCAGCTTGGTAGGCCGGGCTAGCGGGAATGAGCAGTTCTTC
J gene: TRBJ2-2; V gene: TRBV18; D gene: TRBD2; clone size: -; CDR3 protein: CASSPAGGPDTGELFF; CDR3 DNA: TGTGCCAGCTCACCGGCGGGAGGGCCGGACACCGGGGAGCTGTTTTTT
J gene: TRBJ2-4; V gene: TRBV18; D gene: -; clone size: -; CDR3 protein: CASSPTGPPGSVAKNIQYF; CDR3 DNA: TGTGCCAGCTCACCGACGGGGCCACCCGGCTCTGTAGCCAAAAACATTCAGTACTTC
J gene: TRBJ1-6; V gene: TRBV7-9; D gene: -; clone size: -; CDR3 protein: CASSLGGNSPLHF; CDR3 DNA: TGTGCCAGCAGCTTAGGAGGCAATTCACCCCTCCACTTT
J gene: TRBJ2-5; V gene: TRBV5-1; D gene: TRBD1; clone size: -; CDR3 protein: CASSLDWTGPTQYF; CDR3 DNA: TGCGCCAGCAGCTTGGATTGGACAGGTCCTACCCAGTACTTC
J gene: TRBJ2-3; V gene: TRBV11-2; D gene: TRBD2; clone size: -; CDR3 protein: CASRRTSGLTDTQYF; CDR3 DNA: TGTGCCAGCAGACGGACTAGCGGCCTCACAGATACGCAGTATTTT
J gene: TRBJ2-3; V gene: TRBV5-4; D gene: TRBD1; clone size: -; CDR3 protein: CASSFAGTGFTDTQYF; CDR3 DNA: TGTGCCAGCAGCTTTGCCGGGACAGGGTTCACAGATACGCAGTATTTT
J gene: TRBJ2-3; V gene: TRBV7-9; D gene: -; clone size: -; CDR3 protein: CASSGQDTQYF; CDR3 DNA: TGTGCCAGCAGCGGGCAGGATACGCAGTATTTT
J gene: TRBJ1-3; V gene: TRBV10-3; D gene: TRBD1; clone size: -; CDR3 protein: CAISERGQGDSGNTIYF; CDR3 DNA: TGTGCCATCAGTGAGAGGGGACAGGGAGACTCTGGAAACACCATATATTTT
J gene: TRBJ1-5; V gene: TRBV29-1; D gene: -; clone size: -; CDR3 protein: CSVATAENQPQHF; CDR3 DNA: TGCAGCGTTGCTACGGCGGAGAATCAGCCCCAGCATTTT
J gene: TRBJ2-3; V gene: TRBV4-1; D gene: -; clone size: once; CDR3 protein: CASSQVWATDTQYF; CDR3 DNA: TGCGCCAGCAGCCAAGTGTGGGCCACAGATACGCAGTATTTT
J gene: TRBJ2-1; V gene: TRBV9; D gene: -; clone size: -; CDR3 protein: CASSIRDYNEQFF; CDR3 DNA: TGTGCCAGCAGCATCCGGGACTACAATGAGCAGTTCTTC
J gene: TRBJ1-2; V gene: TRBV5-5; D gene: -; clone size: -; CDR3 protein: CASSLVLDNYGYTF; CDR3 DNA: TGTGCCAGCAGCTTGGTTTTGGATAACTATGGCTACACCTTC
J gene: TRBJ1-5; V gene: TRBV30; D gene: TRBD1; clone size: few; CDR3 protein: CAWNIGDSGNQPQHF; CDR3 DNA: TGTGCCTGGAATATAGGGGACAGCGGTAATCAGCCCCAGCATTTT
J gene: TRBJ1-2; V gene: TRBV19; D gene: TRBD1; clone size: -; CDR3 protein: CATTPTGGIYGYTF; CDR3 DNA: TGTGCCACCACGCCCACAGGGGGCATTTATGGCTACACCTTC
J gene: TRBJ2-6; V gene: TRBV2; D gene: TRBD1; clone size: -; CDR3 protein: CASSEGTGRAGANVLTF; CDR3 DNA: TGTGCCAGCAGTGAAGGGACAGGGCGCGCTGGGGCCAACGTCCTGACTTTC
J gene: TRBJ1-4; V gene: TRBV28; D gene: -; clone size: once; CDR3 protein: CASSLWGTGEKLFF; CDR3 DNA: TGTGCCAGCAGTCTCTGGGGCACGGGTGAAAAACTGTTTTTT
J gene: TRBJ1-5; V gene: TRBV2; D gene: -; clone size: few; CDR3 protein: CASKGSIRGSQPQHF; CDR3 DNA: TGTGCCAGCAAGGGAAGTATAAGGGGAAGTCAGCCCCAGCATTTT
J gene: TRBJ2-2; V gene: TRBV19; D gene: -; clone size: -; CDR3 protein: CASSEGINTGELFF; CDR3 DNA: TGTGCCAGTAGTGAGGGAATTAACACCGGGGAGCTGTTTTTT
J gene: TRBJ1-1; V gene: TRBV9; D gene: -; clone size: -; CDR3 protein: CASSVTVNTEAFF; CDR3 DNA: TGTGCCAGCAGCGTAACAGTAAACACTGAAGCTTTCTTT
J gene: TRBJ2-1; V gene: TRBV4-1; D gene: TRBD2; clone size: -; CDR3 protein: CASSHPPSGSSYNEQFF; CDR3 DNA: TGCGCCAGCAGCCATCCTCCTAGCGGGAGCTCCTACAATGAGCAGTTCTTC
J gene: TRBJ1-5; V gene: TRBV13; D gene: -; clone size: few; CDR3 protein: CASSWSGEPQHF; CDR3 DNA: TGTGCCAGCTCGTGGTCGGGGGAGCCCCAGCATTTT
J gene: TRBJ2-1; V gene: TRBV7-2; D gene: TRBD2; clone size: -; CDR3 protein: CASSLGYGRGGYEQFF; CDR3 DNA: TGTGCCAGCAGCTTAGGGTACGGGAGGGGCGGCTATGAGCAGTTCTTC
J gene: TRBJ2-4; V gene: TRBV5-4; D gene: -; clone size: few; CDR3 protein: CASSTGLWGDIQYF; CDR3 DNA: TGTGCCAGCAGCACGGGACTCTGGGGGGACATTCAGTACTTC
J gene: TRBJ1-5; V gene: TRBV7-4; D gene: -; clone size: -; CDR3 protein: CASRSGPQHF; CDR3 DNA: TGTGCCAGCAGGTCCGGGCCCCAGCATTTT